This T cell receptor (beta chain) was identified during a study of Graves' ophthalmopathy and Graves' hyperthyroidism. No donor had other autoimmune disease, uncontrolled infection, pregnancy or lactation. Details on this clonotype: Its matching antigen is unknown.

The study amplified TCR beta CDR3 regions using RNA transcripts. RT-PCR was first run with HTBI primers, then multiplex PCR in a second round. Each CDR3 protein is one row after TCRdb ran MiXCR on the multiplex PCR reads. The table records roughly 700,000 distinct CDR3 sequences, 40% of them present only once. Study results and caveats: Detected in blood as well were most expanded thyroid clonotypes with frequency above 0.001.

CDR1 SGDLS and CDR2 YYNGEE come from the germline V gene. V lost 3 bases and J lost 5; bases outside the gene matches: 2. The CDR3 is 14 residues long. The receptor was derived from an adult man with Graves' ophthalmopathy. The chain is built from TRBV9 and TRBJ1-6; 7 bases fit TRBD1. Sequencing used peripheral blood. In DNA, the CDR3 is TGTGCCAGCAGCGGACAGGGACATAATTCACCCCTCCACTTT. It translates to CASSGQGHNSPLHF.